The 25 T cell receptor beta chains presented below share a single source sample, sequenced in a study of CD8 T cells in Susac syndrome. An input of about 0.45 to 1 ug of RNA was subjected to reverse transcription using random hexamers. Using its own MiXCR run on the immunoSEQ multiplex PCR reads, TCRdb lists one record per CDR3 protein. Here the sample spans approximately 220,000 distinct CDR3 sequences, around 95% being singletons. Sample: CD4+ T cells from PBMCs. The receptors were sampled from a human donor with multiple sclerosis.

The chain combines TRBV7-9 with TRBJ1-2, with 7 bases aligning to TRBD1. CDR3 length: 14 amino acids. Germline V gene data show CDR1 as SEHNR and CDR2 as FQNEAQ (reference sequence). Trimming at V came to 5 bases and at J to 8 bases, leaving 11 bases not matched to a gene. In DNA form, the CDR3 reads TGTGCCAGCAGCCAATCCGGGACAGCACGCGGCTACACCTTC. This codes for CASSQSGTARGYTF.

J is TRBJ2-5 and V is TRBV29-1, with D maybe TRBD1 (7 bases). V lost 3 bases, J lost 5 bases, and 13 bases lay in between. This CDR3 contains 13 residues. CDR1 is SQVTM, CDR2 ANQGSEA, per germline. CDR3 residues: CSVDRGVSETQYF. CDR3 nucleotide sequence: TGCAGCGTTGACAGGGGGGTATCGGAGACCCAGTACTTC.

The genes are TRBV4-2 and TRBJ2-5; 8 bases agree with TRBD1. J gave up 5 bases and V 1 base, and 6 bases lay outside the gene matches. The CDR3 has 15 residues. Germline V gene data show CDR1 as LGHNA and CDR2 as YNFKEQ. CDR3 sequence reads: CASSQVGRGLETQYF. For the CDR3, the DNA is TGTGCCAGCAGCCAAGTCGGCAGGGGGCTGGAGACCCAGTACTTC.

The sample holds a few counts of this clonotype. The chain is built from TRBV29-1 and TRBJ1-1; tentatively, D is TRBD1 (6 bases). V was cut by 6 bases and J by 8 bases, with 10 bases left in between. Germline values: CDR1 SQVTM, CDR2 ANQGSEA. The CDR3 totals 10 residues. The CDR3 spells CSVGTPEAFF. The CDR3 DNA is TGCAGCGTGGGGACACCCGAAGCTTTCTTT. The whole variable domain, filled in from reference TRBV29-1 and TRBJ1-1, reads SAVISQKPSRDICQRGTSLTIQCQVDSQVTMMFWYRQQPGQSLTLIATANQGSEATYESGFVIDKFPISRPNLTFSTLTVSNMSPEDSSIYLCSVGTPEAFFGQGTRLTVV.

The chain recombines TRBV9 with TRBJ2-1, with D possibly TRBD1 on 7 matching bases. The germline CDR1 and CDR2 sequences are SGDLS and YYNGEE. V was trimmed by 0 bases and J by 3 bases, leaving 10 bases between them. The length of the CDR3 is 15 residues. CDR3 nucleotide sequence: TGTGCCAGCAGCGTAGGCAGGGGGGTCTACAATGAGCAGTTCTTC. This sequence encodes CASSVGRGVYNEQFF. Based on the CDR3 plus reference TRBV9 and TRBJ2-1, the full variable domain is DSGVTQTPKHLITATGQRVTLRCSPRSGDLSVYWYQQSLDQGLQFLIQYYNGEERAKGNILERFSAQQFPDLHSELNLSSLELGDSALYFCASSVGRGVYNEQFFGPGTRLTVL.

The J gene is TRBJ2-3, the V gene TRBV6-6; tentatively, D is TRBD2 (5 bases). CDR3 length: 14 residues. The germline V gene encodes CDR1 MNHNY and CDR2 SVGAGI (reference sequence). V was cut by 5 bases and J by 7 bases, with 16 bases left in between. CDR3 bases: TGTGCCAGCAGTCCCATCGATACGGGGAATACGCAGTATTTT. It codes for CASSPIDTGNTQYF.

The chain uses TRBV18 and TRBJ1-3; no clear D. The V and J ends lost 1 base and 0 bases respectively, with 4 bases between them. Germline V lookup: CDR1 KGHSH, CDR2 LQKENI. This CDR3 contains 14 residues. Here the CDR3 DNA reads TGTGCCAGCTCACCACGGGACTCTGGAAACACCATATATTTT. Amino acids: CASSPRDSGNTIYF.

This chain links TRBV10-3 with TRBJ1-6; 7 positions agree with TRBD1. With 7 bases clipped from V and 10 bases from J, the junction kept 4 bases outside the gene matches. The CDR3 consists of 12 residues. Germline lookup yields CDR1 ENHRY and CDR2 SYGVKD. The DNA of the CDR3 is TGTGCCATCAACACAGGGGAATCACCCCTCCACTTT. Translation gives CAINTGESPLHF.

The V and J genes are TRBV6-6 and TRBJ2-1; perhaps D is TRBD1 or TRBD2 (5 bases each). V shed 2 bases and J shed 8 bases, with 7 bases lying between them. CDR3 length equals 12 residues. Germline V gene lookup returns CDR1 MNHNY and CDR2 SVGAGI (reference sequence). The CDR3 loop is CASSYVGDEQFF. The DNA of the CDR3 is TGTGCCAGCAGTTACGTGGGGGATGAGCAGTTCTTC.

This chain links TRBV20-1 with TRBJ2-1; 7 positions agree with TRBD2. The CDR3 runs to 17 residues. Trimming cost V 0 bases and J 4 bases; bases outside gene matches: 12. The germline V gene has CDR1 DFQATT and CDR2 SNEGSKA (reference sequence). Here the CDR3 reads CSARDPGRVGGYNEQFF. The CDR3 region has the DNA TGCAGTGCTAGAGATCCGGGTCGCGTCGGGGGGTACAATGAGCAGTTCTTC.

This rearrangement joins TRBV14 to TRBJ2-2, with D maybe TRBD2 (6 bases). V was cut by 1 base and J by 2 bases, with 11 bases left in between. The CDR3 covers 16 residues. Germline V gene lookup returns CDR1 SGHDN and CDR2 FVKESK. Written as DNA, the CDR3 is TGTGCCAGCAGCCAAGCCGGGAGCGGAAACACCGGGGAGCTGTTTTTT. Translating gives CASSQAGSGNTGELFF. The full variable domain, its missing parts supplied by reference TRBV14 and TRBJ2-2, is EAGVTQFPSHSVIEKGQTVTLRCDPISGHDNLYWYRRVMGKEIKFLLHFVKESKQDESGMPNNRFLAERTGGTYSTLKVQPAELEDSGVYFCASSQAGSGNTGELFFGEGSRLTVL.

The V and J genes are TRBV6-1 and TRBJ2-5, with D unclear. Germline V gene sequence: CDR1 MNHNS, CDR2 SASEGT. Between the trimmed V and J ends, which lost 8 bases and 9 bases, there was a span of 28 bases. This CDR3 has 16 amino acids. As DNA, the CDR3 is TGTGCCAGCTTTACCTACAGATTCGTCGGACCACCGGCCCAGTACTTC. Translating gives CASFTYRFVGPPAQYF.

The rearrangement joins TRBV29-1 to TRBJ1-2; D is unclear. Germline values: CDR1 SQVTM, CDR2 ANQGSEA. CDR3 length: 12 residues. The germline V and J ends were trimmed by 3 bases and 1 base, with 6 bases remaining between them. CDR3: CSVDRINYGYTF. The CDR3 DNA follows: TGCAGCGTTGACCGGATTAACTATGGCTACACCTTC.

V gene TRBV15 combines with J gene TRBJ1-2, with TRBD1 matching over 7 bases. V lost 1 base, J lost 13 bases, and 6 bases stayed unmatched. This CDR3 is 12 amino acids long. Per the germline V gene, CDR1 is LNHNV and CDR2 is YYDKDF (reference sequence). The DNA for the CDR3 is TGTGCCACCAGCAGAGGCCCCGGGACAGCCACCTTC. Translated: CATSRGPGTATF.

This chain joins TRBV29-1 and TRBJ1-6; a weak D match, TRBD1 (5 bases). V was trimmed by 8 bases and J by 7 bases, leaving 9 bases between them. This CDR3 contains 11 residues. The germline gives CDR1 SQVTM, CDR2 ANQGSEA. The CDR3 loop is CSPRGNSPLHF. In DNA form, the CDR3 reads TGCAGCCCTCGGGGGAATTCACCCCTCCACTTT.

This chain joins TRBV5-1 and TRBJ2-7; D not resolved. Germline CDR1 SGHRS, CDR2 YFSETQ. This CDR3 region has 14 residues. V lost 0 bases, J lost 2 bases, and 9 bases lay in between. The CDR3 DNA is TGCGCCAGCAGCTTGGATGGCACCGCCTACGAGCAGTACTTC. Encoded protein: CASSLDGTAYEQYF.

The chain couples TRBV27 to TRBJ2-3, with D maybe TRBD2 (6 bases). The V gene lost 3 bases and the J gene lost 4 bases, with 14 bases spanning the gap. CDR1 is MNHEY and CDR2 is SMNVEV in the germline V gene (reference sequence). CDR3 length: 15 amino acids. In DNA form, the CDR3 reads TGTGCCAGCAGTTTTGGCGGGGCGGGGCCAGATACGCAGTATTTT. Protein: CASSFGGAGPDTQYF.

This chain connects TRBV20-1 to TRBJ2-5; maybe TRBD2 (5 bases). CDR3 length equals 13 residues. V lost 6 bases, J lost 5 bases, and 16 bases lay in between. Germline values: CDR1 DFQATT, CDR2 SNEGSKA (reference sequence). The chain's CDR3 is CSATPPPGETQYF. In DNA form, the CDR3 reads TGCAGTGCAACCCCCCCGCCGGGGGAGACCCAGTACTTC.

The chain couples TRBV20-1 to TRBJ1-6; D call uncertain. Trimming pared 1 base from V and 3 bases from J, leaving 10 bases between. Germline-derived CDR1 and CDR2 are DFQATT and SNEGSKA (reference sequence). This CDR3 comprises 15 residues. The CDR3 coding sequence is TGCAGTGCTAGAGTATCTGGAGTCTATAATTCACCCCTCCACTTT. Translated, it gives CSARVSGVYNSPLHF.

This clonotype appeared once. V and J are TRBV27 and TRBJ1-6; TRBD1 matches at 8 bases. CDR3 length: 16 amino acids. CDR1 is MNHEY, CDR2 SMNVEV, per germline (reference sequence). V gave up 5 bases and J gave up 8 bases; unmatched junction bases: 11. The CDR3 protein is CASSPTGTGGYSPLHF. As DNA, the CDR3 is TGTGCCAGCAGTCCCACGGGCACAGGGGGTTATTCACCCCTCCACTTT.

V gene TRBV27 combines with J gene TRBJ2-5; tentatively, D is TRBD1 (7 bases). Germline loops: CDR1 MNHEY, CDR2 SMNVEV (reference sequence). Trimming took off 3 bases at V and 4 bases at J, with 15 bases between the two ends. This CDR3 is built from 15 residues. This CDR3 is CASSFGQGGPETQYF. DNA for the CDR3: TGTGCCAGCAGTTTCGGGCAGGGGGGTCCAGAGACCCAGTACTTC.

The V call is TRBV29-1, the J call TRBJ1-2, with D tentatively TRBD1 (5 bases). Trimming pared 4 bases from V and 6 bases from J, leaving 18 bases between. Germline CDR1 and CDR2: SQVTM and ANQGSEA. The CDR3 is 14 amino acids. CDR3 DNA sequence: TGCAGCGTTGGATGGGTCGGGGGTAGCGATGGCTACACCTTC. Translated, it gives CSVGWVGGSDGYTF.

The chain carries TRBV20-1 and TRBJ1-2; 9 bases agree with TRBD1. Germline assignment: CDR1 DFQATT and CDR2 SNEGSKA (reference sequence). Losses at the gene ends were 6 bases for V and 4 bases for J; bases not matched to a gene: 9. The CDR3 covers 14 residues. This CDR3 reads CSAPGTGILYGYTF. The CDR3 DNA reads as TGCAGTGCCCCCGGGACAGGGATTCTCTATGGCTACACCTTC.

This clonotype appeared a few times. The rearrangement links TRBV6-1 to TRBJ1-5, with 7 bases matching TRBD1. Losses at the gene ends were 6 bases for V and 3 bases for J; bases not matched to a gene: 8. The CDR3 is 15 amino acids. Germline CDR1 reads MNHNS; CDR2 reads SASEGT. CDR3 sequence (DNA): TGTGCCAGCAGCATCGGACAGGCGATCAATCAGCCCCAGCATTTT. Amino acid sequence: CASSIGQAINQPQHF.

This chain uses TRBV18 with TRBJ2-7, with 10 bases identical to TRBD1. This CDR3 comprises 14 residues. V lost 6 bases, J lost 5 bases, and 7 bases stayed unmatched. Germline CDR1 and CDR2: KGHSH and LQKENI. The CDR3 region has the DNA TGTGCCAGCTCCCCGACAGGGGGCCATAACGAGCAGTACTTC. Translating gives CASSPTGGHNEQYF.